This TCR beta chain was identified in a study of cytomegalovirus exposure and HLA in healthy donors. The CDR3 consists of 16 residues. Germline-derived CDR1 and CDR2 are MDHEN and SYDVKM. With 3 bases clipped from V and 3 bases from J, the junction kept 8 bases outside the gene matches. As to this clone: What it recognizes is unknown.

Sampled while nominally healthy, donors likely had unrecorded immune exposures. Broader study findings: Three of the chains that were CMV-associated were confirmed in vitro to be specific for CMV antigens. A later analysis found TCR association rates differed by HLA locus, highest for DRB1 and lowest for HLA-C. What was likely a sequencing artifact was a cluster of highly shared sequence variants.

13 Jbeta primers and 60 Vbeta primers were used for the PCR. Some clones are missing from TCRdb's copy, which holds only in-frame ones; the method was immunoSEQ multiplex PCR. The profile shows about 140,000 clones, 60% to 80% of them singletons. Sample: PBMCs. The receptor was derived from a woman aged 25 to 39 in good health and CMV-seronegative. The chain has TRBV28 and TRBJ2-7; 10 positions agree with TRBD1. The CDR3 DNA reads as TGTGCCAGCAGTTTCGGGCCGGGACAGGGGATCTACGAGCAGTACTTC. Protein product: CASSFGPGQGIYEQYF.